The 21 T cell receptor beta chains presented below share a single source sample, sequenced in a study of T cell responses to AZD1222 COVID-19 vaccine. Sequenced by immunoSEQ multiplex PCR; TCRdb stores in-frame clones only, minus some. The table has 70,000 to 95,000 clones, 85% to 90% seen once. The sequencing here drew on peripheral blood, taken on day 0 of MenACWY control vaccination. The source is an adult in good health.

This clone was counted once. CDR3 region: CASGLPGNNNSPLHF. DNA of the CDR3: TGTGCCAGCGGCCTTCCCGGGAATAATAATTCACCCCTCCACTTT. V gene TRBV7-2 combines with J gene TRBJ1-6; D call uncertain. CDR1 is SGHTA, CDR2 FQGNSA, per germline. This CDR3 is built from 15 residues. The ends were cut back, 8 bases at V and 5 bases at J, with 16 bases in the middle.

V and J are TRBV12-3 or TRBV12-4 and TRBJ1-2; unclear D gene. This CDR3 contains 13 residues. Trimming shortened V by 6 bases and J by 8 bases, and 16 bases separated the two germline ends. The CDR3 loop reads CASRLTAREGYTF. CDR3 coding DNA: TGTGCCAGCAGGCTTACTGCGCGGGAGGGCTACACCTTC.

CDR3 nucleotides: TGTGCCAGCAGCTTAAAACGGGACAGGGATTTCACTGAAGCTTTCTTT. This sequence encodes CASSLKRDRDFTEAFF. The chain carries TRBV11-2 and TRBJ1-1; 9 bases are shared with TRBD1. The CDR3 runs to 16 residues. CDR1 SGHAT and CDR2 FQNNGV come from the germline V gene. V lost 2 bases and J lost 4; bases outside the gene matches: 8. Filled out from reference TRBV11-2 and TRBJ1-1, the complete variable domain reads EAGVAQSPRYKIIEKRQSVAFWCNPISGHATLYWYQQILGQGPKLLIQFQNNGVVDDSQLPKDRFSAERLKGVDSTLKIQPAKLEDSAVYLCASSLKRDRDFTEAFFGQGTRLTVV.

This chain joins TRBV5-1 and TRBJ2-7; possible D gene TRBD2, 6 bases. This CDR3 is 14 amino acids long. V was clipped by 3 bases and J by 2 bases, with 12 bases between them. From germline, CDR1 is SGHRS and CDR2 YFSETQ. The CDR3 region is CASSSSAGPYEQYF. The CDR3, as DNA: TGCGCCAGCAGCTCGAGCGCGGGGCCCTACGAGCAGTACTTC. Supplemented by reference TRBV5-1 and TRBJ2-7, the full variable domain reads KAGVTQTPRYLIKTRGQQVTLSCSPISGHRSVSWYQQTPGQGLQFLFEYFSETQRNKGNFPGRFSGRQFSNSRSEMNVSTLELGDSALYLCASSSSAGPYEQYFGPGTRLTVT.

The chain has TRBV28 and TRBJ1-4, with a weak D call TRBD1 (5 bases). Trimming cost V 3 bases and J 5 bases, with 10 bases left between them. Germline values: CDR1 MDHEN, CDR2 SYDVKM. This CDR3 is built from 14 residues. In DNA, the CDR3 is TGTGCCAGCAGTTTTTGGGCAGGGAATGAAAAACTGTTTTTT. This gives the protein CASSFWAGNEKLFF. Based on the CDR3 plus reference TRBV28 and TRBJ1-4, the full variable domain is DVKVTQSSRYLVKRTGEKVFLECVQDMDHENMFWYRQDPGLGLRLIYFSYDVKMKEKGDIPEGYSVSREKKERFSLILESASTNQTSMYLCASSFWAGNEKLFFGSGTQLSVL.

This clone showed up just once. The chain carries TRBV27 and TRBJ2-7; no definite D call. The germline V gene has CDR1 MNHEY and CDR2 SMNVEV (reference sequence). The CDR3 contains 14 residues. Trimming pared 4 bases from V and 1 base from J, leaving 11 bases between. The chain's CDR3 is CASSSDKFSYEQYF. The CDR3 DNA follows: TGTGCCAGCAGTTCAGATAAGTTTTCCTACGAGCAGTACTTC.

Here the CDR3 DNA reads TGTGCCAGCAGTTTAGGCGGGAGCGGGTACGAGCAGTACTTC. This encodes CASSLGGSGYEQYF. The chain is built from TRBV28 and TRBJ2-7; the match to TRBD2 covers 7 bases. The CDR3 is 14 residues long. V gave up 2 bases and J gave up 4 bases; unmatched junction bases: 5. Germline V gives CDR1 MDHEN, CDR2 SYDVKM.

The rearrangement uses TRBV7-6 and TRBJ2-2, with D perhaps matching TRBD1 or TRBD2 (6 bases each). The CDR3 totals 16 residues. V was cut by 5 bases and J by 1 base, with 14 bases left in between. Germline CDR1 and CDR2: SGHVS and FNYEAQ. DNA of the CDR3: TGTGCCAGCAGCCGGACAGTGGGGGGGAACACCGGGGAGCTGTTTTTT. Amino acids: CASSRTVGGNTGELFF.

This rearrangement joins TRBV7-2 to TRBJ2-1, with 10 bases aligning to TRBD2. Trimming cost V 10 bases and J 10 bases; bases outside gene matches: 22. Germline CDR1 and CDR2: SGHTA and FQGNSA. The CDR3 is 17 residues long. The CDR3 here is CATTYRGGGLAAVEQFF. In DNA form, the CDR3 reads TGTGCCACCACATACAGAGGGGGCGGACTAGCGGCCGTCGAGCAGTTCTTC.

In nucleotides, the CDR3 is TGTGCCAGTAGCCGTCCCACGCCCGGGACAGGGTATGGCTACACCTTC. This gives the protein CASSRPTPGTGYGYTF. This rearrangement joins TRBV19 to TRBJ1-2, with TRBD1 matching over 9 bases. Germline lookup yields CDR1 LNHDA and CDR2 SQIVND (reference sequence). The CDR3 contains 16 residues. V shed 6 bases and J 5 bases; nucleotides not matched to a gene: 13.

In DNA, the CDR3 is TGTGCCAGCGCGGTGAGCAACACCGGGGAGCTGTTTTTT. This codes for CASAVSNTGELFF. V is TRBV6-4 and J is TRBJ2-2; D is unresolved. The CDR3 has 13 residues. The V end was cut by 8 bases, the J end by 2 bases, with 9 bases between. CDR1 is MRHNA and CDR2 is SNTAGT in the germline V gene.

The chain is built from TRBV25-1 and TRBJ1-1; 7 bases match TRBD1. The V gene's germline CDR1 is MGHDK and CDR2 SYGVNS. CDR3 size: 15 residues. The V gene end was trimmed by 2 bases and the J gene end by 4 bases; junction bases not matched to a gene: 7. The CDR3 sequence: CASSEPRRGGTEAFF. CDR3 sequence (DNA): TGTGCCAGCAGTGAACCCCGCAGGGGGGGCACTGAAGCTTTCTTT.

In its sample, this clone was seen once. The J gene is TRBJ1-6, the V gene TRBV5-1, with D possibly matching TRBD1 (6 bases). V shed 0 bases and J shed 9 bases, with 19 bases lying between them. The CDR3 runs to 17 residues. The germline gives CDR1 SGHRS, CDR2 YFSETQ. The CDR3 nucleotides read TGCGCCAGCAGCTTGGAATCGGGACAACCCTTAGTTTCACCCCTCCACTTT. As protein: CASSLESGQPLVSPLHF.

This chain joins TRBV11-2 and TRBJ2-7, with 7 bases matching TRBD1. This CDR3 region has 15 residues. V dropped 8 bases and J dropped 6; count of bases not matched to a gene: 16. Germline CDR1 reads SGHAT; CDR2 reads FQNNGV. The CDR3 nucleotides are TGTGCCAGCCGGTACGGGATAGGGGGCTTCGGCGAGCAGTACTTC. Protein: CASRYGIGGFGEQYF. Full variable domain (outside the CDR3, taken from reference TRBV11-2 and TRBJ2-7): EAGVAQSPRYKIIEKRQSVAFWCNPISGHATLYWYQQILGQGPKLLIQFQNNGVVDDSQLPKDRFSAERLKGVDSTLKIQPAKLEDSAVYLCASRYGIGGFGEQYFGPGTRLTVT.

This clone was observed a handful of times. The chain joins TRBV9 to TRBJ1-5, with D possibly TRBD1 on 5 matching bases. Trimming took 3 bases from V and 2 from J, leaving 9 bases between them. The CDR3 extends over 14 amino acids. Germline lookup yields CDR1 SGDLS and CDR2 YYNGEE. CDR3 protein: CASSARGGNQPQHF. The CDR3 bases are TGTGCCAGCAGCGCCAGAGGGGGCAATCAGCCCCAGCATTTT.

This sequence joins TRBV11-1 and TRBJ2-2, with D uncertain. Germline-derived CDR1 and CDR2 are SGHAT and FQDESV (reference sequence). With 3 bases removed from V and 5 bases from J, the gap between germline ends came to 10 bases. This CDR3 has 14 amino acids. CDR3 sequence: CASSFFHNTGELFF. The CDR3 DNA reads as TGTGCCAGCAGCTTCTTCCATAATACCGGGGAGCTGTTTTTT. The complete variable domain, with remaining parts taken from reference TRBV11-1 and TRBJ2-2, reads EAEVAQSPRYKITEKSQAVAFWCDPISGHATLYWYRQILGQGPELLVQFQDESVVDDSQLPKDRFSAERLKGVDSTLKIQPAELGDSAMYLCASSFFHNTGELFFGEGSRLTVL.

This chain joins TRBV7-3 and TRBJ2-7, with 8 bases fitting TRBD2. V shed 4 bases, J shed 8 bases, and the junction held 7 bases outside the gene matches. CDR1 is SGHTA, CDR2 FQGTGA, per germline. CDR3 length: 13 amino acids. The CDR3 DNA sequence: TGTGCCAGCAGCTCACCTGGACTAGCACAGCAGTACTTC. This codes for CASSSPGLAQQYF.

The genes are TRBV18 and TRBJ2-7, with D possibly TRBD2 on 6 matching bases. The CDR3 spans 16 residues. Trimming left V 3 bases short and J 0 bases short, with 15 bases between. Germline V gene data show CDR1 as KGHSH and CDR2 as LQKENI. The CDR3 DNA is TGTGCCAGCTCACCTGACCGAGCGGGCGCCTCCTACGAGCAGTACTTC. Protein product: CASSPDRAGASYEQYF.

The V and J genes are TRBV28 and TRBJ1-4, with D uncertain. The germline CDR1 and CDR2 sequences are MDHEN and SYDVKM. With 8 bases removed from V and 8 bases from J, the gap between germline ends came to 24 bases. The CDR3 sequence is 16 residues long. CDR3 residues: CASLPGGKSMEEKLFF. The CDR3 DNA reads as TGTGCCAGCCTCCCGGGAGGGAAATCGATGGAAGAAAAACTGTTTTTT.

This sequence joins TRBV27 and TRBJ2-7; 9 nucleotides agree with TRBD2. Trimming removed 6 bases from V and 3 bases from J; junction bases left unmatched: 18. Germline V gene data show CDR1 as MNHEY and CDR2 as SMNVEV (reference sequence). The CDR3 is 18 residues long. CDR3 in amino acids: CASRGLAGKVGKYYEQYF. The CDR3 nucleotides read TGTGCCAGCAGGGGACTAGCTGGCAAGGTGGGGAAATACTACGAGCAGTACTTC.

This chain links TRBV6-5 with TRBJ1-2; possible D gene TRBD1, 5 bases. This CDR3 is 14 amino acids long. The V gene lost 0 bases and the J gene lost 4 bases, with 9 bases spanning the gap. CDR1 and CDR2 (germline): MNHEY, SVGAGI. CDR3: CASSYSGGGYGYTF. In DNA form, the CDR3 reads TGTGCCAGCAGTTACTCGGGGGGTGGCTATGGCTACACCTTC.